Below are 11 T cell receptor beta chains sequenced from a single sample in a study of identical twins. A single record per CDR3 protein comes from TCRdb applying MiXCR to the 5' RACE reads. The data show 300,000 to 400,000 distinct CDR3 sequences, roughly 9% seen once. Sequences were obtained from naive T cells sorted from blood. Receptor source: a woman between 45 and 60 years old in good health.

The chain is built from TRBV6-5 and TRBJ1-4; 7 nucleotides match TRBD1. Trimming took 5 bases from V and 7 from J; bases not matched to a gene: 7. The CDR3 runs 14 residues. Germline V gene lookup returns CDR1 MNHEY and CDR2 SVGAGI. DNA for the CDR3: TGTGCCAGCAGTGACAGGGTCAATACTGAAAAACTGTTTTTT. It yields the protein CASSDRVNTEKLFF.

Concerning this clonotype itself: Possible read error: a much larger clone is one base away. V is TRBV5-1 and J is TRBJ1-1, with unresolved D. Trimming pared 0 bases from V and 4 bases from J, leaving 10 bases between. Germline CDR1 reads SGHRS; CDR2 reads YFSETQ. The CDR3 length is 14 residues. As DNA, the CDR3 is TGCGCCAGCAGCTTGGCCGTGGGGTGCACTGAAGCTTTCTTT. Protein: CASSLAVGCTEAFF.

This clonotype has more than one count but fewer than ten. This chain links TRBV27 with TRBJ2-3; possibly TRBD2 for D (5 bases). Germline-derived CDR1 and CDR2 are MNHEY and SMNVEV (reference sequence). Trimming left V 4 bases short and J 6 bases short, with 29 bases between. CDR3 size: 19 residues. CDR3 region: CASSSLWTGIGEGRDTQYF. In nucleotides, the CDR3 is TGTGCCAGCAGTTCTCTGTGGACTGGAATTGGCGAGGGCCGGGATACGCAGTATTTT.

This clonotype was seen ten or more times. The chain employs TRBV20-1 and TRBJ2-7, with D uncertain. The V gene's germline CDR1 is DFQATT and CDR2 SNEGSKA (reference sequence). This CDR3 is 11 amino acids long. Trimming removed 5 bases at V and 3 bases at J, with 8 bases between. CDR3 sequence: CSAHTDYEQYF. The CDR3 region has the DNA TGCAGTGCTCACACGGACTACGAGCAGTACTTC.

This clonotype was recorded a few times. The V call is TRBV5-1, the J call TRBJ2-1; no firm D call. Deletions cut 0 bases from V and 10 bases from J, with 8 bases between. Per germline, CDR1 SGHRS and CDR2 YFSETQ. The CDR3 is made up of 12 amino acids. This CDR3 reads CASSLAGEEQFF. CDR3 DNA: TGCGCCAGCAGCTTGGCCGGTGAAGAGCAGTTCTTC.

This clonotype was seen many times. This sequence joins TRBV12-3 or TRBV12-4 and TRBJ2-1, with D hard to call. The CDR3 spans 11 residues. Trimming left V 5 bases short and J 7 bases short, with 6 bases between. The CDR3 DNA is TGTGCCAGCAGTAATGGTAATGAGCAGTTCTTC. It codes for CASSNGNEQFF.

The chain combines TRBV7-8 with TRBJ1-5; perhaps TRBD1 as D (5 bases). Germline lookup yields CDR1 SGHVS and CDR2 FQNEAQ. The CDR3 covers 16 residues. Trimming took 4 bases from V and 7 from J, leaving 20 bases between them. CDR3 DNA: TGTGCCAGCAGCTCAACCCGGACGGTTTCAGGGCAGCCCCAGCATTTT. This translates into CASSSTRTVSGQPQHF.

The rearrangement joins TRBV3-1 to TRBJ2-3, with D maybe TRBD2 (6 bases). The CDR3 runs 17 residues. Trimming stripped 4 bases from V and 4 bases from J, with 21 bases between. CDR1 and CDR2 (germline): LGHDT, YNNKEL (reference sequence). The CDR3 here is CASSRGTPGVGADTQYF. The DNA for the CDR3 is TGTGCCAGCAGCCGGGGGACTCCTGGGGTTGGAGCAGATACGCAGTATTTT.

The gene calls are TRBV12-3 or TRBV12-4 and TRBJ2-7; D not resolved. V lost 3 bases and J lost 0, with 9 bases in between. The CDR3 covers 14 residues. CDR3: CASSFGQPSYEQYF. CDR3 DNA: TGTGCCAGCAGTTTTGGTCAGCCCTCCTACGAGCAGTACTTC.

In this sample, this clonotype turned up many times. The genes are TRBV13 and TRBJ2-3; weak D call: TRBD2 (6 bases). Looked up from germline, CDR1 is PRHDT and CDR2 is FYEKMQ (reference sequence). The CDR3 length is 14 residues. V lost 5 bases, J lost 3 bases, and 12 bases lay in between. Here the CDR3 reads CASSQGLTTDTQYF. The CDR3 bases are TGTGCCAGCAGCCAGGGACTTACGACAGATACGCAGTATTTT.

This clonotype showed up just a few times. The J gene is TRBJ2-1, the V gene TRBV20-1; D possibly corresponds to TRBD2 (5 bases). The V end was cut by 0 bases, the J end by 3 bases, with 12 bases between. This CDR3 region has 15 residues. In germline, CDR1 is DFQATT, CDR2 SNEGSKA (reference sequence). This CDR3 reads CSARDSGRVYNEQFF. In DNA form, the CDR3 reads TGCAGTGCTAGAGATTCTGGGCGGGTCTACAATGAGCAGTTCTTC.